The T cell receptor (beta chain) described here comes from a study of T cells in Graves' hyperthyroidism and ophthalmopathy. Study overall: Peripheral blood was secured at the point of initial diagnosis, before any treatment.

Researchers amplified the TCR beta CDR3 regions from RNA transcripts. The HTBI set primed first-round TCR CDR3 RT-PCR. One entry per CDR3 protein, called by TCRdb with MiXCR from the multiplex PCR reads. The top ten clones hold less than 85% of a sample with about 400,000 distinct CDR3 sequences, 20% to 25% of them seen once. The CDR3 is 17 residues long. Per germline, CDR1 MNHEY and CDR2 SVGAGI. V was cut by 0 bases and J by 0 bases, with 14 bases left in between. This receptor was identified in a man in his forties or fifties with Graves' hyperthyroidism. The V and J genes are TRBV6-5 and TRBJ1-1; D perhaps matches TRBD1 (6 bases). The sequencing input was blood. The CDR3 protein is CASSYSGRGGMNTEAFF. CDR3 bases: TGTGCCAGCAGTTACTCGGGCAGGGGTGGCATGAACACTGAAGCTTTCTTT.